These 28 T cell receptor beta chains were sequenced from one sample in a study of blood T cell repertoires in COVID-19. Profiled with immunoSEQ multiplex PCR; TCRdb holds only in-frame clones, not every one. The table includes 75,000 to 100,000 clones, approximately 77% detected once. What was sequenced was peripheral blood. These receptors originate from an elderly woman with acute or convalescent COVID-19.

The V call is TRBV12-5, the J call TRBJ1-2; 11 positions agree with TRBD1. The CDR3 totals 16 residues. Germline V CDR1 and CDR2: LGHNT, FRNRAP. The V segment lost 2 bases and the J segment 5 bases; nucleotides outside the gene matches: 7. CDR3 in DNA: TGTGCTAGTGGTTTGATCCCGGGACAGGGGGGATATGGCTACACCTTC. Translation: CASGLIPGQGGYGYTF. Combining the CDR3 with reference TRBV12-5 and TRBJ1-2 gives the whole variable domain DARVTQTPRHKVTEMGQEVTMRCQPILGHNTVFWYRQTMMQGLELLAYFRNRAPLDDSGMPKDRFSAEMPDATLATLKIQPSEPRDSAVYFCASGLIPGQGGYGYTFGSGTRLTVV.

This clone was seen a few times. The rearrangement uses TRBV13 and TRBJ1-3, with D unresolved. With 0 bases removed from V and 3 bases from J, the gap between germline ends came to 9 bases. CDR3 length equals 15 residues. Germline V gene lookup returns CDR1 PRHDT and CDR2 FYEKMQ (reference sequence). This CDR3 is CASSLGVTFGNTIYF. For the CDR3, the DNA is TGTGCCAGCAGCTTAGGAGTCACTTTTGGAAACACCATATATTTT.

In this sample, this clone turned up once. The rearrangement uses TRBV5-4 and TRBJ1-1, with TRBD1 matching over 7 bases. Germline CDR1 reads SGHNT; CDR2 reads YYREEE (reference sequence). The CDR3 has 16 residues. Germline trimming cut 5 bases from V and 1 base from J; bases unmatched to any gene: 11. The CDR3 DNA reads as TGTGCCAGCAGGACCGGGACACAGGGGCCGAACACTGAAGCTTTCTTT. Translation: CASRTGTQGPNTEAFF.

The chain links TRBV23-1 to TRBJ2-2, with 14 bases matching TRBD2. TRBV23-1 is designated an ORF whose function remains uncertain. CDR3 length: 19 residues. The V and J ends lost 2 bases and 0 bases, in that order; junction bases with no gene match: 5. In nucleotides, the CDR3 is TGCGCCAGCAGTCAAACCGGGACTAGCGGGAGCCCGAACACCGGGGAGCTGTTTTTT. Its translation is CASSQTGTSGSPNTGELFF.

The chain uses TRBV28 and TRBJ1-2; D may be TRBD1 (5 bases). Trimming cost V 8 bases and J 7 bases, with 20 bases left between them. The CDR3 is made up of 14 amino acids. Germline loops: CDR1 MDHEN, CDR2 SYDVKM. CDR3: CASFRASSGIGYTF. The CDR3, as DNA: TGTGCCAGCTTCAGGGCTTCCTCAGGGATTGGCTACACCTTC.

The chain carries TRBV5-6 and TRBJ2-7; TRBD1 aligns across 10 bases. V was pared by 2 bases and J by 9 bases, with 20 bases of the junction left unmatched. The germline V gene has CDR1 SGHDT and CDR2 YYEEEE. This CDR3 comprises 18 residues. CDR3 in amino acids: CASSFGLGLGTGVLGQYF. The CDR3 DNA sequence: TGTGCCAGCAGCTTCGGATTGGGCCTCGGGACAGGGGTCCTAGGGCAGTACTTC.

This clone was picked up a small number of times. The chain employs TRBV6-2 or TRBV6-3 and TRBJ1-5; D not resolved. V was cut by 2 bases and J by 5 bases, with 10 bases left in between. Germline CDR1 is MNHEY and CDR2 is SVGEGT. The CDR3 runs to 14 residues. The CDR3 DNA sequence: TGTGCCAGCAGTTACGACAATGTGTATCAGCCCCAGCATTTT. Amino acids: CASSYDNVYQPQHF.

This chain uses TRBV18 with TRBJ1-4; 7 bases align to TRBD1. Trimming cost V 3 bases and J 6 bases; bases outside gene matches: 10. Germline V CDR1 and CDR2: KGHSH, LQKENI. The CDR3 consists of 16 residues. CDR3 nucleotide sequence: TGTGCCAGCTCACCTCCCGGACCAGGGGGAGATGAAAAACTGTTTTTT. Amino acids: CASSPPGPGGDEKLFF.

The rearrangement joins TRBV5-1 to TRBJ2-3; 7 bases align to TRBD1. Germline values: CDR1 SGHRS, CDR2 YFSETQ. This CDR3 spans 15 amino acids. With V trimmed by 1 base and J by 0 bases, 2 bases remained unmatched. CDR3: CASSLQGQSTDTQYF. The CDR3 bases are TGCGCCAGCAGCTTGCAGGGACAGAGCACAGATACGCAGTATTTT.

The chain couples TRBV3-1 (or the pseudogene TRBV3-2) to TRBJ1-2; D is possibly TRBD1 (5 bases). In germline, CDR1 is LGHDT, CDR2 YNNKEL (reference sequence). CDR3 length: 14 amino acids. Between the trimmed V and J ends, which lost 1 base and 8 bases, there was a span of 14 bases. For the CDR3, the DNA is TGTGCCAGCAGCCAAGCGTTAGCAGGGTGGGGCTACACCTTC. Translating gives CASSQALAGWGYTF.

This clone was found once. The V and J genes are TRBV2 and TRBJ1-1, with D possibly matching TRBD1 (6 bases). V lost 8 bases to trimming and J lost 5 bases, with 15 bases between them. Per germline, CDR1 SNHLY and CDR2 FYNNEI. This CDR3 spans 13 amino acids. In nucleotides, the CDR3 is TGTGCCAGCGGGGGGGCCCCAGGAACTGAAGCTTTCTTT. Protein sequence: CASGGAPGTEAFF.

The chain recombines TRBV11-2 with TRBJ1-1; TRBD1 is a possible D gene (5 bases). The V and J ends lost 3 bases and 1 base respectively, with 9 bases between them. The CDR3 runs 14 residues. Germline CDR1 is SGHAT and CDR2 is FQNNGV. The CDR3 DNA sequence: TGTGCCAGCAGCTTCAGGGAGGGGAACACTGAAGCTTTCTTT. It codes for CASSFREGNTEAFF.

The rearrangement joins TRBV19 to TRBJ1-5; D is unclear. The V and J ends lost 4 bases and 8 bases respectively, with 9 bases between them. Germline loops: CDR1 LNHDA, CDR2 SQIVND (reference sequence). This CDR3 is built from 12 residues. The CDR3 region is CASSRELEPQHF. In DNA form, the CDR3 reads TGTGCCAGTAGTAGAGAACTGGAGCCCCAGCATTTT.

CDR3 protein: CASSNSGGAYNEQFF. For the CDR3, the DNA is TGTGCCAGTAGTAACTCCGGGGGGGCCTACAATGAGCAGTTCTTC. The chain employs TRBV19 and TRBJ2-1; 8 nucleotides agree with TRBD2. CDR3 length: 15 residues. The junction had 4 bases not matched to a gene; V was cut back by 4 bases and J by 2 bases. Per the germline V gene, CDR1 is LNHDA and CDR2 is SQIVND (reference sequence).

The rearrangement joins TRBV19 to TRBJ1-1, with D hard to call. The germline V and J ends were trimmed by 2 bases and 5 bases, with 12 bases remaining between them. Germline V CDR1 and CDR2: LNHDA, SQIVND (reference sequence). The CDR3 is 14 residues long. CDR3: CASSITHKRTEAFF. CDR3 in DNA: TGTGCCAGTAGTATAACCCATAAGAGGACTGAAGCTTTCTTT.

In its sample, this clone was seen a few times. The chain carries TRBV28 and TRBJ2-7, with TRBD2 as a possible D gene (5 bases). Germline V gives CDR1 MDHEN, CDR2 SYDVKM. The ends were cut back, 5 bases at V and 6 bases at J, with 17 bases in the middle. The CDR3 is 14 amino acids. CDR3 in DNA: TGTGCCAGCAGTAGCCGGACTCCAGTAGGCGAGCAGTACTTC. This sequence encodes CASSSRTPVGEQYF.

The chain joins TRBV24-1 to TRBJ2-3, with 8 nucleotides matching TRBD1. The length of the CDR3 is 15 residues. The junction had 9 bases not matched to a gene; V was cut back by 11 bases and J by 0 bases. Germline CDR1 is KGHDR and CDR2 is SFDVKD. CDR3 DNA: TGTGCCAGCAACCCCGGGACAGGTAGCACAGATACGCAGTATTTT. It yields the protein CASNPGTGSTDTQYF.

This chain links TRBV2 with TRBJ1-5; D remains unclear. The germline gives CDR1 SNHLY, CDR2 FYNNEI. V lost 4 bases to trimming and J lost 7 bases, with 14 bases between them. The CDR3 contains 14 residues. CDR3 DNA: TGTGCCAGCAGTGGGGCGGGGTGGAGACAGCCCCAGCATTTT. Encoded protein: CASSGAGWRQPQHF.

The chain is built from TRBV6-6 and TRBJ1-1; D might be TRBD1 (5 bases). Trimming removed 1 base at V and 5 bases at J, with 11 bases between. The CDR3 is 14 amino acids. Germline assignment: CDR1 MNHNY and CDR2 SVGAGI (reference sequence). CDR3 protein: CASSYLGGDTEAFF. DNA of the CDR3: TGTGCCAGCAGTTACTTGGGAGGGGATACTGAAGCTTTCTTT.

The rearrangement joins TRBV28 to TRBJ2-7, with a tentative D call TRBD1 (6 bases). CDR3 length: 12 residues. Trimming took off 8 bases at V and 5 bases at J, with 13 bases between the two ends. CDR1 is MDHEN, CDR2 SYDVKM, per germline. The CDR3 DNA follows: TGTGCCAGCGTGTCAGGGGCCAACGAGCAGTACTTC. Amino acid sequence: CASVSGANEQYF.

This chain connects TRBV29-1 to TRBJ1-4; 8 bases are a match to TRBD1. The CDR3 is made up of 14 amino acids. V shed 6 bases, J shed 5 bases, and the junction held 8 bases outside the gene matches. Germline V gives CDR1 SQVTM, CDR2 ANQGSEA. CDR3 sequence reads: CSVADRGFNEKLFF. The CDR3 DNA follows: TGCAGCGTGGCCGACAGGGGTTTCAATGAAAAACTGTTTTTT.

The chain recombines TRBV6-6 with TRBJ1-2; D unresolved. V lost 6 bases to trimming and J lost 8 bases, with 7 bases between them. The germline gives CDR1 MNHNY, CDR2 SVGAGI (reference sequence). The CDR3 length is 10 residues. CDR3 bases: TGTGCCAGCAGCGAGTCGGGCTACACCTTC. Translation gives CASSESGYTF.

In this sample, this clone turned up a few times. The chain links TRBV3-1 (or the pseudogene TRBV3-2) to TRBJ1-5; D gene unclear. The CDR3 covers 13 residues. Germline assignment: CDR1 LGHDT and CDR2 YNNKEL (reference sequence). Trimming pared 2 bases from V and 5 bases from J, leaving 7 bases between. This chain's CDR3 is CASSQTQDQPQHF. The CDR3 bases are TGTGCCAGCAGCCAAACGCAGGATCAGCCCCAGCATTTT.

The V gene is TRBV10-3, the J gene TRBJ2-3; tentatively, D is TRBD2 (6 bases). The CDR3 length is 15 residues. V dropped 2 bases and J dropped 1 base, with 10 bases sitting between them. Germline values: CDR1 ENHRY, CDR2 SYGVKD. The chain's CDR3 is CAISEPGVGTDTQYF. The CDR3 nucleotides are TGTGCCATCAGTGAGCCGGGGGTGGGCACAGATACGCAGTATTTT.

The chain joins TRBV6-1 to TRBJ2-5; tentative D call: TRBD1 (6 bases). There are 15 residues in the CDR3. Germline CDR1 MNHNS, CDR2 SASEGT. V was pared by 2 bases and J by 1 base, with 11 bases between. The CDR3 DNA is TGTGCCAGCAGTGAAATGACAGGTCCCCAAGAGACCCAGTACTTC. This encodes CASSEMTGPQETQYF.

The CDR3 DNA follows: TGTGCCAGCAGCCTTGCGAGACAATTAGGCAATCAGCCCCAGCATTTT. Translated: CASSLARQLGNQPQHF. This chain links TRBV6-2 or TRBV6-3 with TRBJ1-5; D not resolved. The CDR3 runs to 16 residues. Germline-derived CDR1 and CDR2 are MNHEY and SVGEGT. Trimming took 6 bases from V and 2 from J, leaving 17 bases between them.

The gene calls are TRBV9 and TRBJ2-3; possibly TRBD1 for D (6 bases). Trimming pared 0 bases from V and 1 base from J, leaving 9 bases between. Germline V gene sequence: CDR1 SGDLS, CDR2 YYNGEE. The CDR3 contains 15 residues. CDR3 DNA sequence: TGTGCCAGCAGCGTAGAGGGACACGGCACAGATACGCAGTATTTT. It codes for CASSVEGHGTDTQYF.

V is TRBV12-5 and J is TRBJ2-5; 11 nucleotides align to TRBD1. Trimming cost V 7 bases and J 4 bases; bases outside gene matches: 8. In germline, CDR1 is LGHNT, CDR2 FRNRAP. The CDR3 extends over 15 amino acids. The CDR3 DNA sequence: TGTGCTAGTGATCCCGGACAGGGGGCGCGAGAGACCCAGTACTTC. Its protein product is CASDPGQGARETQYF.